The rows below give T cell receptor beta chains drawn from one sample of a study of blood T cell repertoires in COVID-19. Only in-frame clones appear in the TCRdb table, and some are missing; sequencing was by immunoSEQ multiplex PCR. This sample has roughly 330,000 clones, with roughly 90% found just once. Sequenced: peripheral blood. The origin of the receptors is a woman in her forties or fifties with active or convalescent COVID-19. Each CDR3 is given with its conserved first and last residue. D genes are given only for firm matches. Size values are once, few and many counts, or a class for expanded clones, and some rows have none.

D | J | size | V | CDR3 | DNA
TRBD1 | TRBJ2-1 | - | TRBV7-6 | CASSPRTGTGGSEQFF | TGTGCCAGCAGCCCCCGAACCGGGACAGGGGGATCTGAGCAGTTCTTC
TRBD1 | TRBJ1-2 | - | TRBV18 | CASSPGRQGGGYTF | TGTGCCAGCTCACCAGGGAGACAGGGAGGCGGCTACACCTTC
TRBD1 | TRBJ1-2 | - | TRBV30 | CAWSVRPLELAGGDRGYGYTF | TGTGCCTGGAGTGTAAGGCCCCTCGAACTAGCGGGGGGGGACAGGGGCTATGGCTACACCTTC
TRBD2 | TRBJ2-1 | - | TRBV5-6 | CASGKRGGNEQFF | TGTGCCAGCGGCAAGCGGGGGGGCAATGAGCAGTTCTTC
- | TRBJ1-5 | - | TRBV20-1 | CSASSQINQPQHF | TGCAGTGCTAGTTCCCAGATCAATCAGCCCCAGCATTTT
- | TRBJ1-3 | - | TRBV6-6 | CASKNDGSGNTIYF | TGTGCCAGCAAAAACGACGGGAGTGGAAACACCATATATTTT
- | TRBJ2-1 | - | TRBV20-1 | CSAGGLDEQFF | TGCAGTGCCGGAGGGCTGGATGAGCAGTTCTTC
TRBD1 | TRBJ2-1 | - | TRBV27 | CASTRPRQGLSLGNEQFF | TGTGCCAGCACGCGCCCCCGACAGGGGTTAAGTCTAGGCAATGAGCAGTTCTTC
TRBD1 | TRBJ2-2 | once | TRBV10-1 | CASSDGDRENTGELFF | TGCGCCAGCAGTGACGGGGACAGAGAAAACACCGGGGAGCTGTTTTTT
- | TRBJ1-2 | - | TRBV4-3 | CASSQVMRNYGYTF | TGCGCCAGCAGCCAAGTGATGCGTAACTATGGCTACACCTTC